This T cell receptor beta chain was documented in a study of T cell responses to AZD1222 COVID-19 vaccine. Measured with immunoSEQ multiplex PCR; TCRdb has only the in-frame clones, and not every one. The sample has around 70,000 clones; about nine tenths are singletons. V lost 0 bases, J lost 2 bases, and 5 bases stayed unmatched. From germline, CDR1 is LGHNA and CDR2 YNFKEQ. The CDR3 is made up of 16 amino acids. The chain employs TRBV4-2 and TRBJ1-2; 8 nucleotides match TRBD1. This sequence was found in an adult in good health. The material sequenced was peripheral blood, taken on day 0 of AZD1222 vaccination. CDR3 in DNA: TGTGCCAGCAGCCAAGATGGGAACAGGGGGAACTATGGCTACACCTTC. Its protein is CASSQDGNRGNYGYTF.